The rows below give T cell receptor beta chains drawn from one sample of a study of blood T cell repertoires in COVID-19. Profiled with immunoSEQ multiplex PCR; TCRdb holds only in-frame clones, not every one. The sample lists about 180,000 clones, about 87% occurring once. Sequencing was carried out using peripheral blood. The receptors originated from a woman aged 45-65 years with acute or convalescent COVID-19. Both conserved end residues are part of each CDR3. D genes are given only for firm matches. Clone size, where shown, is once, few, many, or a class for clones that have expanded.

D gene | J gene | clone size | V gene | CDR3 DNA | CDR3 protein
TRBD1 | TRBJ1-2 | - | TRBV2 | TGTGCCAGCTTACAGGGGGCGCTTAACTATGGCTACACCTTC | CASLQGALNYGYTF
- | TRBJ1-1 | few | TRBV10-2 | TGCGCCAGCAGTGAGGGTGGGGGGAAGCACACTGAAGCTTTCTTT | CASSEGGGKHTEAFF
- | TRBJ1-5 | - | TRBV7-3 | TGTGCCAGCAGCCTGACAGGAAATCAGCCCCAGCATTTT | CASSLTGNQPQHF
TRBD1 | TRBJ1-3 | - | TRBV11-2 | TGTGCCAGCAGTTCGGGACAGGGGAGCACCATATATTTT | CASSSGQGSTIYF
- | TRBJ2-3 | - | TRBV7-2 | TGTGCCAGCAGCTTAGCCGGGGGGCCCGGTAGCACAGATACGCAGTATTTT | CASSLAGGPGSTDTQYF
TRBD1 | TRBJ1-1 | - | TRBV29-1 | TGCAGCGTTCGGTCGACAGGGGTCATGAACACTGAAGCTTTCTTT | CSVRSTGVMNTEAFF
TRBD1 | TRBJ2-7 | - | TRBV6-5 | TGTGCCAGCCAAACAGGGGGCCCCGGCGAGCAGTACTTC | CASQTGGPGEQYF
- | TRBJ2-7 | - | TRBV4-3 | TGCGCCAGCAGCCAAGATCCCGGGACCTACGAGCAGTACTTC | CASSQDPGTYEQYF
- | TRBJ2-2 | - | TRBV11-3 | TGTGCCAGCAGCTTAGAAGGGGTCACCGGGGAGCTGTTTTTT | CASSLEGVTGELFF
TRBD1 | TRBJ1-5 | - | TRBV19 | TGTGCCAGTAGTATAAGAATCATGGGGACAGGAATTGGTTGGGAGAGCAATCAGCCCCAGCATTTT | CASSIRIMGTGIGWESNQPQHF
- | TRBJ1-5 | - | TRBV30 | TGTGCCTGGAGTGTACCCAGGGGCTGGGTTCAGCCCCAGCATTTT | CAWSVPRGWVQPQHF
- | TRBJ2-3 | - | TRBV5-1 | TGCGCCAGCAGCTTGGGACTAGGAGATGCAGATACGCAGTATTTT | CASSLGLGDADTQYF
- | TRBJ2-3 | - | TRBV5-6 | TGTGCCAGCAGCTTGGACTACTTATCTGGCACAGATACGCAGTATTTT | CASSLDYLSGTDTQYF
TRBD1 | TRBJ1-1 | once | TRBV24-1 | TGTGCCACCAGTGAAGGACAGGGCACTGAAGCTTTCTTT | CATSEGQGTEAFF
- | TRBJ2-6 | - | TRBV18 | TGTGCCAGCTCACCGGATCGGGCTAGCGTGAGCTCTGGGGCCAACGTCCTGACTTTC | CASSPDRASVSSGANVLTF
- | TRBJ1-2 | - | TRBV9 | TGTGCCAGCAGCGTAGGGACAGCTCCTAACTATGGCTACACCTTC | CASSVGTAPNYGYTF
TRBD2 | TRBJ2-7 | - | TRBV9 | TGTGCCAGCAGCGCTTCCGGGACTAGCATGCCGAACGAGCAGTACTTC | CASSASGTSMPNEQYF
- | TRBJ1-1 | - | TRBV5-6 | TGTGCCAGCAGCTTGGCAGGGGATACTGAAGCTTTCTTT | CASSLAGDTEAFF
- | TRBJ2-2 | - | TRBV27 | TGTGCCAGCAGCAACAGGAACACCGGGGAGCTGTTTTTT | CASSNRNTGELFF
- | TRBJ1-1 | once | TRBV4-3 | TGCGCCAGCAGCCAAGAACCTGACAGGGAAGCTTTCTTT | CASSQEPDREAFF
- | TRBJ1-1 | few | TRBV14 | TGTGCCAGCCGCCTCTCGGGGGTGAACACTGAAGCTTTCTTT | CASRLSGVNTEAFF
TRBD1 | TRBJ1-3 | - | TRBV18 | TGTGCCAGCTCCGGGAGACAGGGATCCGGAAACACCATATATTTT | CASSGRQGSGNTIYF
- | TRBJ2-3 | - | TRBV24-1 | TGTGCCACCAGTGACCCGACAGTTCTCGGGACAGATACGCAGTATTTT | CATSDPTVLGTDTQYF
TRBD1 | TRBJ2-3 | - | TRBV6-1 | TGTGCCAGCAGTGAGGGGACAGGGGCCGATACGCAGTATTTT | CASSEGTGADTQYF
- | TRBJ1-1 | - | TRBV18 | TGTGCCAGCTCACCTCGGGGGGCTGAAGCTTTCTTT | CASSPRGAEAFF
TRBD2 | TRBJ2-7 | - | TRBV2 | TGTGCCAGCAAGAAAGGGACTAGCGGCAACCACGAGCAGTACTTC | CASKKGTSGNHEQYF
TRBD2 | TRBJ2-1 | few | TRBV11-3 | TGTGCCAGCAGCAGACGGGCGGGGGCGCGGGGGGAAAATGAGCAGTTCTTC | CASSRRAGARGENEQFF
- | TRBJ1-5 | - | TRBV10-2 | TGCGCCAGCAGTCTGGGACACCGCGGTTGGCCCCAGCATTTT | CASSLGHRGWPQHF
- | TRBJ1-1 | - | TRBV6-5 | TGTGCCAGCAGTTACCGAAAAGACAGGGAAGCTTTCTTT | CASSYRKDREAFF
TRBD2 | TRBJ2-5 | - | TRBV7-2 | TGTGCCAGCAAACTAGCGGGTCAAGAGACCCAGTACTTC | CASKLAGQETQYF
TRBD1 | TRBJ2-4 | - | TRBV7-9 | TGTGCCAGCAGCTTCCCCGACAGGGGGCTCGCCAAAAACATTCAGTACTTC | CASSFPDRGLAKNIQYF
- | TRBJ2-7 | - | TRBV6-6 | TGTGCCAGCAGCCAAAGGAGGGACGGGCAGTACTTC | CASSQRRDGQYF
- | TRBJ1-6 | - | TRBV30 | TGTGCCTGGAGTATCCGGCGGGGGTCACCCCTCCACTTT | CAWSIRRGSPLHF
- | TRBJ2-3 | - | TRBV4-2 | TGTGCCAGCAGCCAAGAGGGCCACGATACGCAGTATTTT | CASSQEGHDTQYF
- | TRBJ2-7 | - | TRBV6-2/TRBV6-3 | TGTGCCAGCAGTTACTCGAATCGTTCCGGGGCCTACGAGCAGTACTTC | CASSYSNRSGAYEQYF
- | TRBJ2-6 | - | TRBV9 | TGTGCCAGCAGTAAGGGAGGCGCTGGGGCCAACGTCCTGACTTTC | CASSKGGAGANVLTF
- | TRBJ2-6 | - | TRBV30 | TGTGCCTGGGAACAGGGGACTCCTGGGGCCAACGTCCTGACTTTC | CAWEQGTPGANVLTF
- | TRBJ1-2 | - | TRBV9 | TGTGCCAGCAGCGTAGCTGAGGATTTCGATGGCTACACCTTC | CASSVAEDFDGYTF
- | TRBJ1-4 | - | TRBV19 | TGTGCCAGTAGTCCCACCGGGGCAACTAATGAAAAACTGTTTTTT | CASSPTGATNEKLFF
TRBD1 | TRBJ1-1 | once | TRBV7-2 | TGTGCCAGCAGCTTAGAGAAGGGGGCTAGAACTGAAGCTTTCTTT | CASSLEKGARTEAFF
TRBD1 | TRBJ1-5 | - | TRBV27 | TGTGCCAGCAGTGGACAGGACAATCAGCCCCAGCATTTT | CASSGQDNQPQHF